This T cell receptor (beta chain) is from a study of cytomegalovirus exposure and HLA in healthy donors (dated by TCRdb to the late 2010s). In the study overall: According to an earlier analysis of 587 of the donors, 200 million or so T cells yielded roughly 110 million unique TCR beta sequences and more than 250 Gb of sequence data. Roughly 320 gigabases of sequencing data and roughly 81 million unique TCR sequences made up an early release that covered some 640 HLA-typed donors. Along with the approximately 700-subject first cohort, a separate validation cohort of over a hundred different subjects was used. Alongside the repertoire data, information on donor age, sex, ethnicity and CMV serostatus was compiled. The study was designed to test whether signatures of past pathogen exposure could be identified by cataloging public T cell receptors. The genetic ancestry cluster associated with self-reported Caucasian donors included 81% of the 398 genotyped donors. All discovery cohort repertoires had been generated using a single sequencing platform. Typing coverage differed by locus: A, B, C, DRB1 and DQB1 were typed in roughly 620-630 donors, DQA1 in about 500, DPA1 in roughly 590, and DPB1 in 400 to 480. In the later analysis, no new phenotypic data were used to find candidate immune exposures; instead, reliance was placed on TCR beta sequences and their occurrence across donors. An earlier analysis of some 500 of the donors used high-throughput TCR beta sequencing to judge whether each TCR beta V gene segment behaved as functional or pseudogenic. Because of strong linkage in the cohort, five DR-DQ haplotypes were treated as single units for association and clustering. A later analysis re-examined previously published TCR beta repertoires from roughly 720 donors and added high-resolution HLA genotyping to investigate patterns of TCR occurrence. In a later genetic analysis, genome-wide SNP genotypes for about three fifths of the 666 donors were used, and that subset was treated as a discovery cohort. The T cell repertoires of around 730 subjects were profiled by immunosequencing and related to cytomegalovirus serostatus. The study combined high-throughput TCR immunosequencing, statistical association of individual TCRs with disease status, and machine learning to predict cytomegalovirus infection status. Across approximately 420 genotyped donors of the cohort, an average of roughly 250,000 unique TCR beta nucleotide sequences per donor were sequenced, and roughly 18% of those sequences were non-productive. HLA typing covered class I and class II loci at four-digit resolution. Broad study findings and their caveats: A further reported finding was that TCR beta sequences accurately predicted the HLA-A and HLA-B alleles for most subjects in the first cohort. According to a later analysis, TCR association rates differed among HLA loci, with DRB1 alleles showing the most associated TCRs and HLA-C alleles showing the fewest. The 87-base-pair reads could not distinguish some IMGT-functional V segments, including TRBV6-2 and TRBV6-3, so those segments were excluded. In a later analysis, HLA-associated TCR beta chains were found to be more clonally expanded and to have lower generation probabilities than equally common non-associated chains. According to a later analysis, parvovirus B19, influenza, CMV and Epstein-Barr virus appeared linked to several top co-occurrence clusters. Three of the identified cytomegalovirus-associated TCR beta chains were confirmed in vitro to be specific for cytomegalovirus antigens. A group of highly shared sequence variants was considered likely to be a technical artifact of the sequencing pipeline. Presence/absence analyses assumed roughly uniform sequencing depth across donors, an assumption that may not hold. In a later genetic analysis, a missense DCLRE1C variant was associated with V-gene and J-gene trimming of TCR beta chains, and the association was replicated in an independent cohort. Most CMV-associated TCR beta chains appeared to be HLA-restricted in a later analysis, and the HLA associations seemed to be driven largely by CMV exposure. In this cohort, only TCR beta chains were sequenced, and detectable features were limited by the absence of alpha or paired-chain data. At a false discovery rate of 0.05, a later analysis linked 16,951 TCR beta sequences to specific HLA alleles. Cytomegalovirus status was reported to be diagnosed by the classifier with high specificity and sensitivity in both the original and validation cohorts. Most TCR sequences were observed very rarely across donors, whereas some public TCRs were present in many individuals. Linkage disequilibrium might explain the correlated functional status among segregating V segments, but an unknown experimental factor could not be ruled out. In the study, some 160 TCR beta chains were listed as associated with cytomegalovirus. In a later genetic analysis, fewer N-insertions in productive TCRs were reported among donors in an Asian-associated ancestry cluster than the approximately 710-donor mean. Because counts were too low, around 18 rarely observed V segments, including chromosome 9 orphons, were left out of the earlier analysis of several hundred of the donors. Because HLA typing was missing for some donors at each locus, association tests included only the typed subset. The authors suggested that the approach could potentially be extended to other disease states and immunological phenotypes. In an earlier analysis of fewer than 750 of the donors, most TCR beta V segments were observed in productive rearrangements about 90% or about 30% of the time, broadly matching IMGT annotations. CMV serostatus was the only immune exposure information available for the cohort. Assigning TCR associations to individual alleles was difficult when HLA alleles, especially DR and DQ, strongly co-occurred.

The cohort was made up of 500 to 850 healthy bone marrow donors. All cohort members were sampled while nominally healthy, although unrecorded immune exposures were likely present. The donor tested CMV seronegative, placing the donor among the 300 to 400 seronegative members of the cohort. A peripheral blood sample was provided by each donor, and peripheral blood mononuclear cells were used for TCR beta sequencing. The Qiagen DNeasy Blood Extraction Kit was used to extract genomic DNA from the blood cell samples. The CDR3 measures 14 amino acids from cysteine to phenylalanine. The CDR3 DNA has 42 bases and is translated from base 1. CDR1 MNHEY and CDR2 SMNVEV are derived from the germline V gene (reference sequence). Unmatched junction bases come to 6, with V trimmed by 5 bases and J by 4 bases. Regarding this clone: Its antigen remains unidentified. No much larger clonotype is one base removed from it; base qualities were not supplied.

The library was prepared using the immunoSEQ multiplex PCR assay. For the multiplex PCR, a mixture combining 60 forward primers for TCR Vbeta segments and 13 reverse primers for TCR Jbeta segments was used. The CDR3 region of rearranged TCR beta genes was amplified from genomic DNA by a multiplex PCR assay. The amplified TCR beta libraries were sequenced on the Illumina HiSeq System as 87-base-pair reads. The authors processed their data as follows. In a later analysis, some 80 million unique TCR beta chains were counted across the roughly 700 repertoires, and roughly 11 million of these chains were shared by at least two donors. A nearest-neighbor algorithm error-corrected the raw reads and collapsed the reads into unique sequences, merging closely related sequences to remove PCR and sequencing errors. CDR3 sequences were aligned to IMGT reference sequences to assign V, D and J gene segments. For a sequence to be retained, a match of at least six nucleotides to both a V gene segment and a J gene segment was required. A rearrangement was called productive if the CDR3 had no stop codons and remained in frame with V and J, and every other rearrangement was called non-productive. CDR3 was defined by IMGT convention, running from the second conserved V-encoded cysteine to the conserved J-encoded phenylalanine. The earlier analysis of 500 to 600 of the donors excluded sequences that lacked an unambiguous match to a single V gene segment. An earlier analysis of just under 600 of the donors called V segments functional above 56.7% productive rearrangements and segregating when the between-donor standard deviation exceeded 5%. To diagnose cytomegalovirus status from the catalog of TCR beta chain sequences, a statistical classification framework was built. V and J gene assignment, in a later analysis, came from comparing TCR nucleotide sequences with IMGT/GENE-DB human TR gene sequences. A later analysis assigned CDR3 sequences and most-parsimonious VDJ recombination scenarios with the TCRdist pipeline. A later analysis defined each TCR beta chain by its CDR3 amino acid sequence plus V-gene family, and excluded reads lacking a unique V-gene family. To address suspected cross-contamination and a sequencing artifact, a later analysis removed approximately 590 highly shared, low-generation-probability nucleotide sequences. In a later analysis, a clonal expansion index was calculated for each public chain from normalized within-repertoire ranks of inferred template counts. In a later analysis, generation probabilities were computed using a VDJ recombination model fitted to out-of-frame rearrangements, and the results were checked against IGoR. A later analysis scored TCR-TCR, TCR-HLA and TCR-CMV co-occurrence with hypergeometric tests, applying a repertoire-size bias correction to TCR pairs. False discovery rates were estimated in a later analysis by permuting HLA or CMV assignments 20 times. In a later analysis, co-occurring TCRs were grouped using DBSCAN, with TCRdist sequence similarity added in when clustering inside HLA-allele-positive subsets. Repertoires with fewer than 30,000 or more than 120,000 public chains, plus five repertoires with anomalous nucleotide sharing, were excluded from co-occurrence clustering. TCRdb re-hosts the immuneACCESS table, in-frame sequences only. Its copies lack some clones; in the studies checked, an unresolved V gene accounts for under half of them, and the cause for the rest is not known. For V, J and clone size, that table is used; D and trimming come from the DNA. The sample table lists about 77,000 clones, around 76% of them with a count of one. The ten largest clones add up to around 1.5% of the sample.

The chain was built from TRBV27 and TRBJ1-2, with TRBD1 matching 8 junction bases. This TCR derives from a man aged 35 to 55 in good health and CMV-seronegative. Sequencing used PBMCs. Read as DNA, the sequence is TGTGCCAGCAGTCCAGGACAGGGATTCTATGGCTACACCTTC. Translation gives CASSPGQGFYGYTF.